The 17 T cell receptor beta chains in this list originate from one sample, sequenced in a study of T cells in Graves' hyperthyroidism and ophthalmopathy. There were TCR beta CDR3 regions amplified from RNA transcripts. HTBI primers were used for first-round RT-PCR of the TCR CDR3. TCRdb reprocessed the multiplex PCR reads via MiXCR and lists one record per CDR3 protein. The sample yields approximately 560,000 distinct CDR3 sequences, approximately 14% seen once. Source material: blood. The receptors derive from a woman aged 25 to 39 with Graves' hyperthyroidism.

The chain's CDR3 is CASSLGWGLNTEAFF. CDR3 nucleotides: TGTGCCAGCAGTTTAGGGTGGGGCCTGAACACTGAAGCTTTCTTT. V is TRBV12-3 or TRBV12-4 and J is TRBJ1-1; tentatively, D is TRBD1 (5 bases). The CDR3 is 15 amino acids. V dropped 1 base and J dropped 0 bases, with 9 bases sitting between them.

As regards this clonotype: The junction shows a germline mismatch at one end, possibly a read error. The rearrangement links TRBV5-1 to TRBJ2-3; the match to TRBD2 covers 11 bases. The CDR3 is 17 residues long. CDR1 SGHRS and CDR2 YFSETQ come from the germline V gene. For the CDR3, the DNA is TGTGCCAGCAGCTCCCGGGGACTAGCGGCGAGCACAGATACGCAGTATTTT. Protein product: CASSSRGLAASTDTQYF.

CDR3 sequence: CASSRSFGWETQYF. Written as DNA, the CDR3 is TGTGCCAGCAGCCGCAGCTTCGGTTGGGAGACCCAGTACTTC. The chain links TRBV11-3 to TRBJ2-5; D is undetermined. This CDR3 comprises 14 residues. Trimming left V 5 bases short and J 5 bases short, with 15 bases between. The germline CDR1 and CDR2 sequences are SGHNT and YENEEA.

At least ten counts were recorded for this clonotype. The rearrangement joins TRBV15 to TRBJ2-3, with 9 bases aligning to TRBD2. The CDR3 extends over 15 amino acids. Germline CDR1 LNHNV, CDR2 YYDKDF (reference sequence). The V and J ends lost 6 bases and 4 bases, in that order; junction bases with no gene match: 8. In nucleotides, the CDR3 is TGTGCCACCAGGGGACTAGCCCCTGTCCCAGATACGCAGTATTTT. Amino acids: CATRGLAPVPDTQYF.

The chain uses TRBV6-9 and TRBJ1-2; D gene ambiguous. CDR1 is MNHGY, CDR2 SVAAGI, per germline. The CDR3 covers 15 residues. Trimming took off 2 bases at V and 1 base at J, with 11 bases between the two ends. The CDR3 here is CASSYGISGNYGYTF. CDR3 sequence (DNA): TGTGCCAGCAGTTATGGAATTAGTGGTAACTATGGCTACACCTTC.

The chain couples TRBV28 to TRBJ2-7; 7 nucleotides align to TRBD2. The CDR3 is 15 residues long. V was pared by 3 bases and J by 3 bases, with 8 bases of the junction left unmatched. Germline V gene data show CDR1 as MDHEN and CDR2 as SYDVKM. The CDR3 loop is CASSLGGEGGYEQYF. In nucleotides, the CDR3 is TGTGCCAGCAGTTTGGGGGGGGAGGGAGGCTACGAGCAGTACTTC. The whole variable domain, remainder taken from reference TRBV28 and TRBJ2-7, is DVKVTQSSRYLVKRTGEKVFLECVQDMDHENMFWYRQDPGLGLRLIYFSYDVKMKEKGDIPEGYSVSREKKERFSLILESASTNQTSMYLCASSLGGEGGYEQYFGPGTRLTVT.

The sample holds many counts of this clonotype. The chain employs TRBV6-6 and TRBJ2-6, with D hard to call. The CDR3 sequence is 15 residues long. V shed 2 bases and J shed 0 bases, with 5 bases lying between them. CDR1 is MNHNY, CDR2 SVGAGI, per germline (reference sequence). CDR3 sequence (DNA): TGTGCCAGCAGTTACGATGACTCTGGGGCCAACGTCCTGACTTTC. This codes for CASSYDDSGANVLTF.

The rearrangement links TRBV9 to TRBJ1-6, with D maybe TRBD1 (5 bases). CDR1 and CDR2 (germline): SGDLS, YYNGEE. Trimming removed 6 bases from V and 7 bases from J, with 17 bases in between. The CDR3 loop spans 15 amino acids. The CDR3 region has the DNA TGTGCCAGCACCCCGGGGGATTTCAGGAATTCACCCCTCCACTTT. Translating it yields CASTPGDFRNSPLHF.

This clonotype was observed at least ten times. The chain has TRBV30 and TRBJ1-1, with D possibly TRBD1 on 5 matching bases. The CDR3 consists of 15 residues. Germline lookup yields CDR1 GTSNPN and CDR2 SVGIG (reference sequence). Trimming left V 4 bases short and J 7 bases short, with 22 bases between. The CDR3 loop is CAWTRGDRRSVEAFF. The CDR3 coding sequence is TGTGCCTGGACTCGGGGAGACAGAAGGTCGGTTGAAGCTTTCTTT.

There are many counts of this clonotype. The chain couples TRBV6-2 or TRBV6-3 to TRBJ2-7; possible D gene TRBD2, 6 bases. CDR3 length: 14 amino acids. Germline assignment: CDR1 MNHEY and CDR2 SVGEGT. Trimming left V 2 bases short and J 2 bases short, with 10 bases between. This CDR3 reads CASSYGTLTYEQYF. CDR3 in DNA: TGTGCCAGCAGTTACGGGACTCTGACCTACGAGCAGTACTTC.

This clonotype was seen at least ten times. The chain employs TRBV11-3 and TRBJ2-1; D is uncertain. Germline V gene data show CDR1 as SGHNT and CDR2 as YENEEA. The CDR3 has 15 residues. Trimming stripped 5 bases from V and 6 bases from J, with 17 bases between. Here the CDR3 reads CASSPFFGGLNEQFF. Here the CDR3 DNA reads TGTGCCAGCAGCCCCTTCTTTGGCGGCCTCAATGAGCAGTTCTTC.

V usage is TRBV14 and J usage is TRBJ2-1, with D possibly being TRBD2 (6 bases). This CDR3 is built from 14 residues. The V gene lost 3 bases and the J gene lost 7 bases, with 13 bases spanning the gap. CDR1 is SGHDN, CDR2 FVKESK, per germline. CDR3 sequence reads: CASSHRLAWNEQFF. CDR3 bases: TGTGCCAGCAGCCATAGGCTAGCGTGGAATGAGCAGTTCTTC.

The chain links TRBV14 to TRBJ2-1; 10 bases agree with TRBD2. CDR3 length equals 18 residues. Trimming removed 5 bases from V and 1 base from J; junction bases left unmatched: 11. Germline V lookup: CDR1 SGHDN, CDR2 FVKESK. The CDR3 region is CASSERASGRPSYNEQFF. CDR3 in DNA: TGTGCCAGCAGCGAACGCGCTAGCGGGAGACCTTCCTACAATGAGCAGTTCTTC.

This chain uses TRBV29-1 with TRBJ2-3; D is uncertain. The CDR3 has 11 amino acids. Trimming left V 2 bases short and J 2 bases short, with 2 bases between. Germline CDR1 is SQVTM and CDR2 is ANQGSEA. The CDR3 spells CSVETTDTQYF. CDR3 nucleotide sequence: TGCAGCGTTGAAACCACAGATACGCAGTATTTT.

This clonotype showed up many times. The chain joins TRBV2 to TRBJ2-7, with a tentative D call TRBD2 (6 bases). This CDR3 has 14 residues. Per the germline V gene, CDR1 is SNHLY and CDR2 is FYNNEI. Trimming took off 6 bases at V and 3 bases at J, with 15 bases between the two ends. The CDR3: CASSTGLPFYEQYF. The CDR3 DNA follows: TGTGCCAGCAGCACGGGACTCCCTTTCTACGAGCAGTACTTC. Full variable domain (remainder filled in from reference TRBV2 and TRBJ2-7): EPEVTQTPSHQVTQMGQEVILRCVPISNHLYFYWYRQILGQKVEFLVSFYNNEISEKSEIFDDQFSVERPDGSNFTLKIRSTKLEDSAMYFCASSTGLPFYEQYFGPGTRLTVT.

Ten or more counts support this clonotype. The V call is TRBV7-9, the J call TRBJ2-7; TRBD2 matches 10 bases. V was pared by 5 bases and J by 1 base, with 5 bases of the junction left unmatched. From germline, CDR1 is SEHNR and CDR2 FQNEAQ (reference sequence). This CDR3 region has 15 residues. Here the CDR3 reads CASSLLAGESYEQYF. For the CDR3, the DNA is TGTGCCAGCAGCCTCCTAGCGGGAGAATCCTACGAGCAGTACTTC.

This clonotype was seen ten or more times. The rearrangement links TRBV20-1 to TRBJ1-1; no reliable D call. V lost 0 bases, J lost 5 bases, and 7 bases lay in between. Germline values: CDR1 DFQATT, CDR2 SNEGSKA (reference sequence). The CDR3 contains 12 residues. The CDR3 DNA follows: TGCAGTGCTAGAGATCGAGGTACTGAAGCTTTCTTT. This gives the protein CSARDRGTEAFF.